These T cell receptor beta chains were read from a single sample in a study of blood T cell repertoires in COVID-19. The method was immunoSEQ multiplex PCR; TCRdb's version includes in-frame clones alone and lacks a portion of them. The sample records a few hundred thousand clones, about nine tenths being singletons. Sample: peripheral blood. The receptors originated from a man aged 50 or older with active or convalescent COVID-19. The CDR3 runs from the conserved cysteine through the conserved F or W. A D gene is named only where the DNA matches it firmly. Expanded clones get a size class; other rows say once, few or many, or leave the size out.

d_call: .; v_call: TRBV6-5; clone_size: .; j_call: TRBJ2-1; cdr3_nt: TGTGCCAGCAGTTACACGGACAATGAGCAGTTCTTC; cdr3_aa: CASSYTDNEQFF
d_call: .; v_call: TRBV9; clone_size: .; j_call: TRBJ1-2; cdr3_nt: TGTGCCAGCAGCGTAGGGCAGGGAACCTATGGCTACACCTTC; cdr3_aa: CASSVGQGTYGYTF
d_call: .; v_call: TRBV19; clone_size: .; j_call: TRBJ2-5; cdr3_nt: TGTGCCAGTAGTATAGGGGGCGCCTTCCAAGAGACCCAGTACTTC; cdr3_aa: CASSIGGAFQETQYF
d_call: .; v_call: TRBV5-6; clone_size: .; j_call: TRBJ2-5; cdr3_nt: TGTGCCAGCAGCCCACTCGAGCACGGGACCCAGTACTTC; cdr3_aa: CASSPLEHGTQYF
d_call: TRBD2; v_call: TRBV28; clone_size: .; j_call: TRBJ2-7; cdr3_nt: TGTGCCAGCAGCGAGACTAGCGGGATGAGGTACGAGCAGTACTTC; cdr3_aa: CASSETSGMRYEQYF
d_call: .; v_call: TRBV7-2; clone_size: .; j_call: TRBJ1-6; cdr3_nt: TGTGCCAGCAGCTTAGGTCCGGGGGTGGGTTCACCCCTCCACTTT; cdr3_aa: CASSLGPGVGSPLHF
d_call: .; v_call: TRBV30; clone_size: .; j_call: TRBJ2-7; cdr3_nt: TGTGCCTGGAGTGTACTTGGTGGAGGAAGCTCCTACGAGCAGTACTTC; cdr3_aa: CAWSVLGGGSSYEQYF
d_call: .; v_call: TRBV10-1; clone_size: .; j_call: TRBJ1-1; cdr3_nt: TGCGCCAGCAGCTCGTCCCGGGTGAGTCCGAACACTGAAGCTTTCTTT; cdr3_aa: CASSSSRVSPNTEAFF
d_call: .; v_call: TRBV6-5; clone_size: .; j_call: TRBJ1-1; cdr3_nt: TGTGCCAGCAGGCCCAGGGGGAACACTGAAGCTTTCTTT; cdr3_aa: CASRPRGNTEAFF
d_call: TRBD1; v_call: TRBV19; clone_size: .; j_call: TRBJ1-3; cdr3_nt: TGTGCCAGTAGGTCGGGACAGGGGGCAGGAAACACCATATATTTT; cdr3_aa: CASRSGQGAGNTIYF
d_call: .; v_call: TRBV18; clone_size: .; j_call: TRBJ2-2; cdr3_nt: TGTGCCAGCTCACTGGTGCCGCGGCGGGCCGGGGAGCTGTTTTTT; cdr3_aa: CASSLVPRRAGELFF
d_call: TRBD1; v_call: TRBV28; clone_size: .; j_call: TRBJ2-7; cdr3_nt: TGTGCCAGCAGTCAACAGGGGCCCATGACCTACGAGCAGTACTTC; cdr3_aa: CASSQQGPMTYEQYF
d_call: .; v_call: TRBV5-6; clone_size: once; j_call: TRBJ2-7; cdr3_nt: TGTGCCAGCAGCTTGGTAGGACAGTCCTCCTACGAGCAGTACTTC; cdr3_aa: CASSLVGQSSYEQYF
d_call: TRBD2; v_call: TRBV3-1/TRBV3-2; clone_size: .; j_call: TRBJ2-7; cdr3_nt: TGTGCCAGCAGCCAAGGCCCTAGCGGGGTCCTAGGGCAGTACTTC; cdr3_aa: CASSQGPSGVLGQYF
d_call: .; v_call: TRBV12-2; clone_size: .; j_call: TRBJ1-4; cdr3_nt: TGTGCAAGTCGCCCCCCGGGACAGGGCTCCACTAATGAAAAACTGTTTTTT; cdr3_aa: CASRPPGQGSTNEKLFF
d_call: .; v_call: TRBV11-1; clone_size: .; j_call: TRBJ1-2; cdr3_nt: TGTGCCAGCAGCTTAGGGGGGCCGGTCGACTATGGCTACACCTTC; cdr3_aa: CASSLGGPVDYGYTF
d_call: TRBD1; v_call: TRBV18; clone_size: .; j_call: TRBJ1-2; cdr3_nt: TGTGCCAGCTCCCCCATATCGGGACAGGATTATGGCTACACCTTC; cdr3_aa: CASSPISGQDYGYTF
d_call: .; v_call: TRBV19; clone_size: .; j_call: TRBJ1-1; cdr3_nt: TGTGCCAGTAGTATAAGGGGGAACACTGAAGCTTTCTTT; cdr3_aa: CASSIRGNTEAFF
d_call: .; v_call: TRBV24-1; clone_size: .; j_call: TRBJ2-1; cdr3_nt: TGTGCCACCAGTGGCTGGACACCACGGAGCTCCTACAATGAGCAGTTCTTC; cdr3_aa: CATSGWTPRSSYNEQFF
d_call: TRBD1; v_call: TRBV7-2; clone_size: .; j_call: TRBJ2-3; cdr3_nt: TGTGCCAGCAGCGCCCACAGGGGAAGCCGAGATACGCAGTATTTT; cdr3_aa: CASSAHRGSRDTQYF
d_call: .; v_call: TRBV6-6; clone_size: .; j_call: TRBJ1-2; cdr3_nt: TGTGCCAGCAGTGACTCCGGACAGACGTTTGGCTATGGCTACACCTTC; cdr3_aa: CASSDSGQTFGYGYTF
d_call: .; v_call: TRBV2; clone_size: once; j_call: TRBJ2-3; cdr3_nt: TGTGCCAGCAGCGAGTCGGACAGCCCTCCGGGAGATACGCAGTATTTT; cdr3_aa: CASSESDSPPGDTQYF
d_call: TRBD1; v_call: TRBV19; clone_size: .; j_call: TRBJ1-1; cdr3_nt: TGTGCCAGTATCCGGGGACAGGGTACTGAAGCTTTCTTT; cdr3_aa: CASIRGQGTEAFF
d_call: .; v_call: TRBV11-2; clone_size: .; j_call: TRBJ2-3; cdr3_nt: TGTGCCAGCAGCTTTACAACGGAGGCGCAACAGTATTTT; cdr3_aa: CASSFTTEAQQYF